The 13 T cell receptor beta chains reported below all come from one sample, sequenced in a study of shared clonotypes between healthy human individuals. The data were produced by immunoSEQ multiplex PCR, yet TCRdb's version contains in-frame clones alone and is incomplete. The table has 450,000 to 500,000 clones, around 85% seen once. The specimen was PBMCs. The receptors shown here come from a middle-aged woman in good health. Some clones in this sample may be carry-over from other donors' samples.

In DNA form, the CDR3 reads TGTGCCAGCGGGGAGAGGGGGCTCACCGGGGAGCTGTTTTTT. Its translation: CASGERGLTGELFF. The chain couples TRBV9 to TRBJ2-2, with 7 bases lining up with TRBD1. V lost 7 bases to trimming and J lost 4 bases; unmatched junction nucleotides: 7. The CDR3 is 14 amino acids. Germline CDR1 reads SGDLS; CDR2 reads YYNGEE.

On this clone: A far larger clone is a single base away, which makes a read error likely. The genes are TRBV30 and TRBJ2-5; D is ambiguous. The CDR3 has 14 residues. Germline lookup yields CDR1 GTSNPN and CDR2 SVGIG (reference sequence). V was pared by 4 bases and J by 0 bases, with 12 bases between. CDR3 residues: CAWKRLLYQETQYF. The DNA for the CDR3 is TGTGCCTGGAAGAGGCTCCTGTACCAAGAGACCCAGTACTTC.

Of note for this clone: Other DNA variants within this sample encode the same CDR3. This chain uses TRBV18 with TRBJ1-1; TRBD1 might be the D (6 bases). From germline, CDR1 is KGHSH and CDR2 LQKENI. Trimming stripped 0 bases from V and 3 bases from J, with 8 bases between. The length of the CDR3 is 14 residues. The CDR3 DNA reads TGTGCCAGCTCACCACCAGGGGGACACACTGAAGCTTTCTTT. Its protein is CASSPPGGHTEAFF.

This clone was observed a handful of times. The genes are TRBV7-9 and TRBJ2-1, with 11 bases matching TRBD2. Looked up from germline, CDR1 is SEHNR and CDR2 is FQNEAQ (reference sequence). Trimming removed 5 bases from V and 6 bases from J; junction bases left unmatched: 3. The CDR3 length is 14 residues. The chain's CDR3 is CASSRGTSGNEQFF. CDR3 bases: TGTGCCAGCAGCCGAGGGACTAGCGGCAATGAGCAGTTCTTC.

Concerning this clone: With a far larger clone one base away, a read error is the likely cause. The chain is built from TRBV5-6 and TRBJ2-2; D perhaps matches TRBD1 (5 bases). CDR3 length equals 16 residues. V lost 4 bases, J lost 3 bases, and 16 bases lay in between. Germline V gene lookup returns CDR1 SGHDT and CDR2 YYEEEE. The CDR3 DNA reads as TGTGCCAGCAGCAGCCTAACAGCCAGGGACACCGGGGAGCTGTTTTTT. Encoded protein: CASSSLTARDTGELFF.

On this clone itself: A far larger clone is one base from this, pointing to a likely read error. Other DNA variants within this sample encode the same CDR3. CDR3 coding DNA: TGTGCCAGTAGTACACTTCAAGGTGAGGCTTTCTTT. Protein product: CASSTLQGEAFF. The V and J genes are TRBV19 and TRBJ1-1, with D hard to call. The germline CDR1 and CDR2 sequences are LNHDA and SQIVND (reference sequence). Deletions cut 4 bases from V and 11 bases from J, with 14 bases between. The CDR3 runs 12 residues.

The chain is built from TRBV28 and TRBJ2-3; 9 bases align to TRBD2. The junction had 6 bases not matched to a gene; V was cut back by 3 bases and J by 14 bases. The CDR3 runs to 12 residues. CDR1 is MDHEN, CDR2 SYDVKM, per germline. The CDR3 protein is CASSFAAGGGYF. The CDR3 DNA sequence: TGTGCCAGCAGTTTTGCGGCGGGAGGGGGGTATTTT.

This chain uses TRBV4-2 with TRBJ1-1; D unresolved. V was trimmed by 0 bases and J by 1 base, leaving 6 bases between them. The CDR3 extends over 14 amino acids. Germline-derived CDR1 and CDR2 are LGHNA and YNFKEQ. The CDR3: CASSQDPQNTEAFF. As DNA, the CDR3 is TGTGCCAGCAGCCAAGATCCCCAGAACACTGAAGCTTTCTTT.

The V and J genes are TRBV30 and TRBJ1-5; tentatively, D is TRBD1 (5 bases). V dropped 0 bases and J dropped 7 bases, with 16 bases sitting between them. Germline-derived CDR1 and CDR2 are GTSNPN and SVGIG (reference sequence). CDR3 size: 15 residues. The CDR3 DNA sequence: TGTGCCTGGAGTGTAGCGGGCAGGGCGGGGCAGCCCCAGCATTTT. This translates into CAWSVAGRAGQPQHF.

The V gene is TRBV11-3, the J gene TRBJ2-1; possibly TRBD1 for D (6 bases). The ends were cut back, 3 bases at V and 5 bases at J, with 17 bases in the middle. Germline-derived CDR1 and CDR2 are SGHNT and YENEEA. This CDR3 spans 16 amino acids. In DNA, the CDR3 is TGTGCCAGCAGCTTGGGACGGACAGTGCAGGACAATGAGCAGTTCTTC. The encoded protein is CASSLGRTVQDNEQFF.

Note on this clone: A far larger clone is just one base off, so this is likely a read error. The chain links TRBV6-5 to TRBJ2-1; TRBD1 aligns across 7 bases. This CDR3 is built from 15 residues. V lost 5 bases, J lost 6 bases, and 10 bases stayed unmatched. The germline V gene has CDR1 MNHEY and CDR2 SVGAGI. CDR3 protein: CASSHDRAHLNEQFF. The CDR3 DNA is TGTGCCAGCAGTCATGACAGGGCACATCTCAATGAGCAGTTCTTC.

The rearrangement uses TRBV10-3 and TRBJ1-5; 7 bases are shared with TRBD1. The CDR3 contains 14 residues. Germline lookup yields CDR1 ENHRY and CDR2 SYGVKD. V lost 5 bases to trimming and J lost 1 base; unmatched junction nucleotides: 2. The CDR3 sequence: CAISWDRSNQPQHF. As DNA, the CDR3 is TGTGCCATCAGTTGGGACAGAAGCAATCAGCCCCAGCATTTT.

This chain uses TRBV5-4 with TRBJ2-2, with 7 bases identical to TRBD1. This CDR3 has 16 residues. The germline CDR1 and CDR2 sequences are SGHNT and YYREEE (reference sequence). V shed 3 bases and J 5 bases; nucleotides not matched to a gene: 10. The CDR3 DNA reads TGTGCCAGCAGCTCTCCTACGACAGGGCGGACCGGGGAGCTGTTTTTT. This codes for CASSSPTTGRTGELFF. Combining the CDR3 with reference TRBV5-4 and TRBJ2-2 gives the whole variable domain ETGVTQSPTHLIKTRGQQVTLRCSSQSGHNTVSWYQQALGQGPQFIFQYYREEENGRGNFPPRFSGLQFPNYSSELNVNALELDDSALYLCASSSPTTGRTGELFFGEGSRLTVL.